These 13 T cell receptor beta chains originate from one sample sequenced in a study of blood T cells in healthy people across ages. It was with a sample-barcoded 5' primer and a J-beta primer mix that a second PCR of roughly 7 to 12 cycles was run. TCRdb fed the 5' RACE reads into MiXCR, producing one record per CDR3 protein. Among 650,000 to 700,000 distinct CDR3 sequences listed, under 65% were seen once. Sequenced sample: blood. The receptors here all came from a woman aged 80 or over in good health.

This clonotype showed up just a few times. The chain employs TRBV5-1 and TRBJ1-6; D remains unclear. CDR1 and CDR2 (germline): SGHRS, YFSETQ. The CDR3 extends over 14 amino acids. V shed 1 base and J shed 8 bases, with 10 bases lying between them. The CDR3 spells CASSLLADDSPLHF. The CDR3 nucleotides read TGCGCCAGCAGCTTGCTGGCGGATGATTCACCCCTCCACTTT.

The chain employs TRBV7-2 and TRBJ1-5; tentative D call: TRBD1 (5 bases). CDR1 and CDR2 (germline): SGHTA, FQGNSA. The CDR3 spans 15 residues. The V end lost 5 bases, the J end lost 2 bases, and 13 bases lay between the germline ends. CDR3 coding DNA: TGTGCCAGCAGCCCGAGGGGCAGGGGCAATCAGCCCCAGCATTTT. Translated: CASSPRGRGNQPQHF.

The chain couples TRBV12-3 or TRBV12-4 to TRBJ2-2, with TRBD2 matching over 14 bases. J was trimmed by 0 bases and V by 5 bases; bases with no gene match: 8. This CDR3 is 19 amino acids long. CDR3 sequence: CASSPWTSGGPSNTGELFF. Here the CDR3 DNA reads TGTGCCAGCAGTCCCTGGACTAGCGGGGGGCCTTCGAACACCGGGGAGCTGTTTTTT.

Of note for this clonotype: Given a much more abundant clone one base away, this may be a read error. V and J are TRBV4-1 and TRBJ1-2, with TRBD1 as a possible D gene (5 bases). The CDR3 sequence is 14 residues long. The ends were cut back, 6 bases at V and 4 bases at J, with 15 bases in the middle. Germline V gene lookup returns CDR1 MGHRA and CDR2 YSYEKL. CDR3 coding DNA: TGCGCCAGCAGATCAGTGGGACGAAGCTATGGCTACACCTTC. Amino acids: CASRSVGRSYGYTF.

This clonotype was counted once. The chain employs TRBV7-2 and TRBJ2-2; a weak D match, TRBD2 (6 bases). The CDR3 extends over 16 amino acids. From germline, CDR1 is SGHTA and CDR2 FQGNSA. Trimming removed 5 bases from V and 4 bases from J, with 17 bases in between. The CDR3 DNA reads TGTGCCAGCAGCCCGAGCGGGCAGGTCCTCACCGGGGAGCTGTTTTTT. Translated: CASSPSGQVLTGELFF.

This clonotype appeared many times. The chain uses TRBV5-1 and TRBJ2-1; 11 positions agree with TRBD1. The J segment lost 8 bases and the V segment lost 4 bases, leaving 8 bases of the junction unmatched. Germline lookup yields CDR1 SGHRS and CDR2 YFSETQ. CDR3 size: 15 residues. Written as DNA, the CDR3 is TGCGCCAGCAGCCCGGGACAGGGGGATTTCGATGAGCAGTTCTTC. It codes for CASSPGQGDFDEQFF.

There are many counts of this clonotype. V usage is TRBV7-9 and J usage is TRBJ2-7; the match to TRBD1 covers 9 bases. From germline, CDR1 is SEHNR and CDR2 FQNEAQ (reference sequence). The CDR3 has 14 residues. Trimming at V came to 4 bases and at J to 0 bases, leaving 1 base not matched to a gene. CDR3 nucleotide sequence: TGTGCCAGCAGCTCGGGACAGGGCTCCTACGAGCAGTACTTC. Protein: CASSSGQGSYEQYF.

The chain is built from TRBV5-5 and TRBJ2-3, with D possibly matching TRBD1 (5 bases). Between the trimmed V and J ends, which lost 5 bases and 3 bases, there was a span of 13 bases. CDR1 and CDR2 (germline): SGHKS, YYEKEE (reference sequence). This CDR3 contains 14 residues. CDR3 sequence: CASSLRDRTDTQYF. CDR3 nucleotides: TGTGCCAGCAGTCTCAGGGATAGGACAGATACGCAGTATTTT.

The chain recombines TRBV6-1 with TRBJ2-3; TRBD2 matches at 7 bases. This CDR3 contains 17 residues. Germline V gene data show CDR1 as MNHNS and CDR2 as SASEGT. J gave up 3 bases and V 6 bases, and 15 bases lay outside the gene matches. The CDR3 protein is CASRDPSGNSETDTQYF. The DNA of the CDR3 is TGTGCCAGCAGGGACCCCAGCGGGAACTCCGAAACAGATACGCAGTATTTT.

This clonotype was seen only a few times. The rearrangement joins TRBV2 to TRBJ2-3; maybe TRBD2 (6 bases). Germline loops: CDR1 SNHLY, CDR2 FYNNEI. Trimming stripped 3 bases from V and 1 base from J, with 11 bases between. This CDR3 is 15 amino acids long. CDR3 amino acids: CASSDAGMGTDTQYF. CDR3 nucleotide sequence: TGTGCCAGCAGTGATGCGGGAATGGGCACAGATACGCAGTATTTT.

V gene TRBV7-9 combines with J gene TRBJ1-2; no firm D call. With 1 base removed from V and 3 bases from J, the gap between germline ends came to 9 bases. This CDR3 is 14 amino acids long. Looked up from germline, CDR1 is SEHNR and CDR2 is FQNEAQ (reference sequence). The CDR3 sequence is CASSLGNTYYGYTF. In DNA form, the CDR3 reads TGTGCCAGCAGCTTAGGAAATACGTACTATGGCTACACCTTC. The whole variable domain, remainder taken from reference TRBV7-9 and TRBJ1-2, is DTGVSQNPRHKITKRGQNVTFRCDPISEHNRLYWYRQTLGQGPEFLTYFQNEAQLEKSRLLSDRFSAERPKGSFSTLEIQRTEQGDSAMYLCASSLGNTYYGYTFGSGTRLTVV.

The genes are TRBV6-5 and TRBJ1-6; 8 bases match TRBD1. This CDR3 region has 11 residues. V gave up 2 bases and J gave up 16 bases; unmatched junction bases: 1. Per germline, CDR1 MNHEY and CDR2 SVGAGI. Here the CDR3 DNA reads TGTGCCAGCAGTTACCGGGACAGGCTCCACTTT. Its translation is CASSYRDRLHF.

At least ten counts were recorded for this clonotype. The chain combines TRBV5-1 with TRBJ2-1; TRBD2 matches at 9 bases. The CDR3 loop spans 15 amino acids. Germline V gene sequence: CDR1 SGHRS, CDR2 YFSETQ. V lost 5 bases and J lost 7; bases outside the gene matches: 10. As DNA, the CDR3 is TGCGCCAGCAGTCCAGCGGGAGGACTAGTAAATGAGCAGTTCTTC. It is translated as CASSPAGGLVNEQFF.